The 23 T cell receptor beta chains below all came from one sample that was sequenced in a study of graft-versus-host responses after intestinal transplantation. Sequencing used immunoSEQ multiplex PCR; TCRdb keeps in-frame clones, though not all of them. There are roughly 38,000 clones in the sample; about 93% occur only once, and less than 0.85% lies in the top ten. The sample here was PBMCs, taken 16 days after intestinal transplant. All receptors come from a human patient who received an intestinal transplant, so some T cells may come from the graft donor.

CDR3 in amino acids: CASSPSTGGAGETQYF. The CDR3 bases are TGTGCCAGCTCACCTTCGACAGGGGGCGCCGGAGAGACCCAGTACTTC. The chain couples TRBV18 to TRBJ2-5, with 10 bases identical to TRBD1. The CDR3 spans 16 residues. With V trimmed by 3 bases and J by 4 bases, 8 bases remained unmatched. The germline V gene has CDR1 KGHSH and CDR2 LQKENI.

This chain connects TRBV9 to TRBJ2-7; no clear D gene. The ends were cut back, 2 bases at V and 6 bases at J, with 12 bases in the middle. Germline CDR1 and CDR2: SGDLS and YYNGEE. The CDR3 loop spans 13 amino acids. Here the CDR3 reads CASSVWATSEQYF. The DNA for the CDR3 is TGTGCCAGCAGCGTTTGGGCTACTTCCGAGCAGTACTTC. The whole variable domain, remainder taken from reference TRBV9 and TRBJ2-7, is DSGVTQTPKHLITATGQRVTLRCSPRSGDLSVYWYQQSLDQGLQFLIQYYNGEERAKGNILERFSAQQFPDLHSELNLSSLELGDSALYFCASSVWATSEQYFGPGTRLTVT.

The chain's CDR3 is CASRGQGGDEKLFF. The CDR3, as DNA: TGTGCCAGCAGGGGACAGGGGGGAGATGAAAAACTGTTTTTT. The V and J genes are TRBV9 and TRBJ1-4, with 11 nucleotides matching TRBD1. After removal of 5 bases from V and 6 bases from J, the junction contained 3 bases not matched to a gene. The CDR3 sequence is 14 residues long. The germline V gene has CDR1 SGDLS and CDR2 YYNGEE.

This chain joins TRBV7-3 and TRBJ2-5; 9 bases are shared with TRBD2. Trimming at V came to 5 bases and at J to 3 bases, leaving 7 bases not matched to a gene. This CDR3 is built from 15 residues. CDR1 is SGHTA and CDR2 is FQGTGA in the germline V gene. The CDR3 nucleotides are TGTGCCAGCAGCCGCGGGAGGGCGGTTGAAGAGACCCAGTACTTC. It encodes CASSRGRAVEETQYF.

The chain links TRBV19 to TRBJ2-7, with TRBD2 matching 10 bases. The trim removed 2 bases at V and 6 bases at J, leaving 7 bases unmatched. Looked up from germline, CDR1 is LNHDA and CDR2 is SQIVND (reference sequence). The CDR3 runs to 15 residues. DNA for the CDR3: TGTGCCAGTAGTATATCCCCTAGCGGGAGTGGCGAGCAGTACTTC. Its translation: CASSISPSGSGEQYF.

The table lists this clone with a count of one. V is TRBV27 and J is TRBJ2-1, with D possibly TRBD2 on 6 matching bases. Trimming removed 1 base from V and 10 bases from J, with 8 bases in between. This CDR3 region has 12 residues. Germline CDR1 is MNHEY and CDR2 is SMNVEV (reference sequence). CDR3 amino acids: CASSLWGGEQFF. CDR3 bases: TGTGCCAGCAGTTTATGGGGAGGCGAGCAGTTCTTC.

The chain recombines TRBV11-1 with TRBJ2-7, with a tentative D call TRBD2 (6 bases). This CDR3 is 15 amino acids long. V shed 6 bases and J shed 2 bases, with 17 bases lying between them. CDR1 is SGHAT, CDR2 FQDESV, per germline (reference sequence). The CDR3 bases are TGTGCCAGCAGGCCCAGAAGCGGGCCCGCCTACGAGCAGTACTTC. It yields the protein CASRPRSGPAYEQYF.

The V gene is TRBV6-6, the J gene TRBJ2-7; 8 nucleotides line up with TRBD2. The trim removed 6 bases at V and 2 bases at J, leaving 12 bases unmatched. The CDR3 spans 16 residues. Germline values: CDR1 MNHNY, CDR2 SVGAGI (reference sequence). The CDR3 region has the DNA TGTGCCAGCAGCCTACCGGGAGGGGTCAACCCCTACGAGCAGTACTTC. Its protein is CASSLPGGVNPYEQYF.

The CDR3 bases are TGTGCCAGCAGCTTAGGGGCAGGACTAGCCGCCTACGAGCAGTACTTC. Translating gives CASSLGAGLAAYEQYF. The chain links TRBV7-6 to TRBJ2-7; TRBD2 matches 8 bases. The CDR3 contains 16 residues. Germline V lookup: CDR1 SGHVS, CDR2 FNYEAQ. V lost 1 base to trimming and J lost 2 bases; unmatched junction nucleotides: 7.

The V gene is TRBV4-1, the J gene TRBJ2-7; 10 nucleotides align to TRBD1. Per germline, CDR1 MGHRA and CDR2 YSYEKL. This CDR3 region has 16 residues. V shed 1 base and J 5 bases; nucleotides not matched to a gene: 8. The CDR3 coding sequence is TGCGCCAGCAGCCAAGGATCGGGACAGGGGATCAACGAGCAGTACTTC. Its translation: CASSQGSGQGINEQYF.

This chain connects TRBV6-1 to TRBJ2-2; no clear D gene. V lost 2 bases to trimming and J lost 7 bases, with 17 bases between them. Germline V CDR1 and CDR2: MNHNS, SASEGT. The CDR3 consists of 16 residues. The CDR3, as DNA: TGTGCCAGCAGTGAAATCTCCCCCCTAGAGGTCGGGGAGCTGTTTTTT. Translated, it gives CASSEISPLEVGELFF.

The V gene is TRBV15, the J gene TRBJ2-5, with 9 bases identical to TRBD2. Per the germline V gene, CDR1 is LNHNV and CDR2 is YYDKDF (reference sequence). The CDR3 is 16 amino acids. Losses at the gene ends were 0 bases for V and 3 bases for J; bases not matched to a gene: 5. The CDR3, as DNA: TGTGCCACCAGCAGAGAGGGGTCTAGCGGGGAAGAGACCCAGTACTTC. The encoded protein is CATSREGSSGEETQYF.

V usage is TRBV7-5 and J usage is TRBJ2-7. TRBV7-5 counts as a pseudogene. CDR3 length: 12 residues. The CDR3 nucleotides read TGTGCCAGCAGCTTAGAATTCTACGAGCAGTACTTC. Translation gives CASSLEFYEQYF.

This sequence joins TRBV6-5 and TRBJ2-3; no reliable D call. This CDR3 spans 10 amino acids. Germline values: CDR1 MNHEY, CDR2 SVGAGI. Trimming shortened V by 5 bases and J by 6 bases, and 3 bases separated the two germline ends. The CDR3 is CASSRDTQYF. The CDR3 DNA reads as TGTGCCAGCAGTCGGGATACGCAGTATTTT.

The chain joins TRBV5-8 to TRBJ2-3, with a weak D call TRBD1 (5 bases). Trimming pared 1 base from V and 4 bases from J, leaving 13 bases between. The CDR3 sequence is 15 residues long. Germline CDR1 reads SGHTS; CDR2 reads YDEGEE. CDR3 in amino acids: CASSLTGSVPDTQYF. CDR3 nucleotides: TGTGCCAGCAGCTTGACAGGATCGGTACCAGATACGCAGTATTTT.

This clone is a singleton in its sample. The chain combines TRBV6-1 with TRBJ2-7; possibly TRBD1 for D (6 bases). Between the trimmed V and J ends, which lost 6 bases and 4 bases, there was a span of 19 bases. From germline, CDR1 is MNHNS and CDR2 SASEGT. The CDR3 totals 15 residues. The CDR3 loop is CASSRQVLGSYEQYF. The CDR3 DNA follows: TGTGCCAGCAGCAGACAGGTTCTAGGTTCTTACGAGCAGTACTTC.

V and J are TRBV10-3 and TRBJ1-4, with D hard to call. Deletions cut 4 bases from V and 8 bases from J, with 14 bases between. The germline V gene encodes CDR1 ENHRY and CDR2 SYGVKD. The CDR3 consists of 14 residues. The CDR3: CAISGGSRGEKLFF. The CDR3 nucleotides read TGTGCCATCAGTGGTGGCTCGAGAGGAGAAAAACTGTTTTTT.

The chain links TRBV5-1 to TRBJ2-2, with 10 bases matching TRBD2. Germline V gives CDR1 SGHRS, CDR2 YFSETQ. V shed 0 bases, J shed 3 bases, and the junction held 8 bases outside the gene matches. The CDR3 runs to 18 residues. The CDR3 sequence is CASSLVKGLADHTGELFF. The CDR3 nucleotides read TGCGCCAGCAGCTTGGTGAAAGGACTAGCGGATCACACCGGGGAGCTGTTTTTT.

This chain links TRBV27 with TRBJ2-7; TRBD1 agrees at 8 bases. Germline trimming cut 6 bases from V and 9 bases from J; bases unmatched to any gene: 13. CDR3 length equals 14 residues. Germline V gene lookup returns CDR1 MNHEY and CDR2 SMNVEV (reference sequence). The CDR3 loop is CASSPTGAAGGQYF. Written as DNA, the CDR3 is TGTGCCAGCAGCCCGACAGGGGCCGCCGGGGGGCAGTACTTC.

This clone came up once. The chain carries TRBV6-6 and TRBJ2-3; 12 nucleotides line up with TRBD2. The trim removed 6 bases at V and 1 base at J, leaving 2 bases unmatched. This CDR3 is built from 15 residues. Looked up from germline, CDR1 is MNHNY and CDR2 is SVGAGI (reference sequence). The CDR3 nucleotides read TGTGCCAGCAGAAGACTAGCGGGAGGCACAGATACGCAGTATTTT. Protein product: CASRRLAGGTDTQYF.

The rearrangement uses TRBV6-5 and TRBJ1-1; D is unclear. V was trimmed by 0 bases and J by 0 bases, leaving 8 bases between them. Germline-derived CDR1 and CDR2 are MNHEY and SVGAGI. This CDR3 is 15 amino acids long. CDR3 in amino acids: CASSYSHGMNTEAFF. DNA for the CDR3: TGTGCCAGCAGTTACTCGCACGGAATGAACACTGAAGCTTTCTTT.

CDR3 residues: CASGHGQSYGYTF. The CDR3 nucleotides are TGTGCCAGCGGCCACGGGCAGAGCTATGGCTACACCTTC. The chain uses TRBV6-5 and TRBJ1-2, with D unclear. The CDR3 spans 13 residues. V lost 8 bases and J 4 bases, leaving 14 bases between the germline ends. Per germline, CDR1 MNHEY and CDR2 SVGAGI.

V gene TRBV27 combines with J gene TRBJ2-3; D gene uncertain. The CDR3 has 13 amino acids. Between the trimmed V and J ends, which lost 6 bases and 7 bases, there was a span of 14 bases. The germline CDR1 and CDR2 sequences are MNHEY and SMNVEV (reference sequence). CDR3 DNA: TGTGCCAGCAGGCCCTCGAGCGCGAATACGCAGTATTTT. Its protein is CASRPSSANTQYF.